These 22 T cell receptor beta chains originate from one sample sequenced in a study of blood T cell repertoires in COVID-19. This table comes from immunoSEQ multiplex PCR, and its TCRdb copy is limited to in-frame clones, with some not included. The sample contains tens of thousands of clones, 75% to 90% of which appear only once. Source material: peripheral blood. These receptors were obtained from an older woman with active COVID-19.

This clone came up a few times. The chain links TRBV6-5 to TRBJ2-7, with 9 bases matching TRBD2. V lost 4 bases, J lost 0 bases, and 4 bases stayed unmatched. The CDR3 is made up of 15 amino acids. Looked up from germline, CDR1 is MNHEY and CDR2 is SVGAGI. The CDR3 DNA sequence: TGTGCCAGCAGTTGGAGCGGGGGGAGCTCCTACGAGCAGTACTTC. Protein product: CASSWSGGSSYEQYF.

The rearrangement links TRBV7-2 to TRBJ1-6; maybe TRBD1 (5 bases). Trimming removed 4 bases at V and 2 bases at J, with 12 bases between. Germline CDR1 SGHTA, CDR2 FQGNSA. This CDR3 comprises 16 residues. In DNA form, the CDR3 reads TGTGCCAGCAGCTCGGGGCGGGGCGCCTATAATTCACCCCTCCACTTT. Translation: CASSSGRGAYNSPLHF.

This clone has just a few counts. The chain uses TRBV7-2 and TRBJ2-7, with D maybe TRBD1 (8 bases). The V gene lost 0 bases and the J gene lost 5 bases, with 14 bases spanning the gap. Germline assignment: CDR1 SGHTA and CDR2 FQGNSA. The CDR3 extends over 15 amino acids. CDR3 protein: CASSLATGGGNEQYF. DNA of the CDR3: TGTGCCAGCAGCTTAGCAACAGGGGGGGGAAACGAGCAGTACTTC.

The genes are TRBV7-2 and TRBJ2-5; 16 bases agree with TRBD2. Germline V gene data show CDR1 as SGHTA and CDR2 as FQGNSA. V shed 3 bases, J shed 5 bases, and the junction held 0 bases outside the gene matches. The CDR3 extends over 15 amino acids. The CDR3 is CASSLGLAGGETQYF. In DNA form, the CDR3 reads TGTGCCAGCAGCTTGGGACTAGCGGGGGGGGAGACCCAGTACTTC. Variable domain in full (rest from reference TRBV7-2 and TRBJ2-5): GAGVSQSPSNKVTEKGKDVELRCDPISGHTALYWYRQSLGQGLEFLIYFQGNSAPDKSGLPSDRFSAERTGGSVSTLTIQRTQQEDSAVYLCASSLGLAGGETQYFGPGTRLLVL.

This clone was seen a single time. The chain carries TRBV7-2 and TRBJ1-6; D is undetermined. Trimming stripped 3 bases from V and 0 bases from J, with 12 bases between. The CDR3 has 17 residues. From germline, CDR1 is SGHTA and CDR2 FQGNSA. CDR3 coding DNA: TGTGCCAGCAGCTTTAACACCCTCAGCTCCTATAATTCACCCCTCCACTTT. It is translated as CASSFNTLSSYNSPLHF.

The CDR3 DNA sequence: TGTGCCAGCAGCGACGCGGTAGCGGGGCAGTACGAGCAGTACTTC. Residues: CASSDAVAGQYEQYF. The chain joins TRBV9 to TRBJ2-7, with 8 bases fitting TRBD2. CDR1 is SGDLS and CDR2 is YYNGEE in the germline V gene. This CDR3 spans 15 amino acids. Trimming removed 3 bases from V and 4 bases from J; junction bases left unmatched: 9.

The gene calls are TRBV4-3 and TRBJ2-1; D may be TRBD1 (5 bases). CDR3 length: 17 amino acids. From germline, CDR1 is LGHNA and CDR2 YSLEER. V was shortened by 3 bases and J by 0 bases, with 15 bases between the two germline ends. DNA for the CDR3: TGCGCCAGCAGCCAGATTGTAAGGGGTTACTCCTACAATGAGCAGTTCTTC. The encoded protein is CASSQIVRGYSYNEQFF.

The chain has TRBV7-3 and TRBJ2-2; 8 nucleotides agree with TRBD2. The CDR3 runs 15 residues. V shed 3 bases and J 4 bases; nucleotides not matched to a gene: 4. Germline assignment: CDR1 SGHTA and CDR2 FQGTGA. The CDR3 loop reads CASSLMLAGTGELFF. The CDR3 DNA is TGTGCCAGCAGCTTGATGCTAGCGGGCACCGGGGAGCTGTTTTTT.

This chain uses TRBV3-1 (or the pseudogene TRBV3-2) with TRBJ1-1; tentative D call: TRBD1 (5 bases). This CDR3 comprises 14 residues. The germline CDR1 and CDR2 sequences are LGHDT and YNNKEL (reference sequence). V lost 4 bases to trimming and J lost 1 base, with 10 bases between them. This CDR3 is CASSPRGGNTEAFF. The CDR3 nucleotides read TGTGCCAGCAGCCCCCGGGGGGGGAACACTGAAGCTTTCTTT.

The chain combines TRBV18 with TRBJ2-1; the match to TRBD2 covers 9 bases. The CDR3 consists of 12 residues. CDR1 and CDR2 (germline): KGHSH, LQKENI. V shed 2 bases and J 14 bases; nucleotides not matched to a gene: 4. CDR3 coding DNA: TGTGCCAGCTCACCAGAGGCTAGCGGGGAGTTCTTC. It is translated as CASSPEASGEFF. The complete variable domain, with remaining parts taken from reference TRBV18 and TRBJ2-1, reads NAGVMQNPRHLVRRRGQEARLRCSPMKGHSHVYWYRQLPEEGLKFMVYLQKENIIDESGMPKERFSAEFPKEGPSILRIQQVVRGDSAAYFCASSPEASGEFFGPGTRLTVL.

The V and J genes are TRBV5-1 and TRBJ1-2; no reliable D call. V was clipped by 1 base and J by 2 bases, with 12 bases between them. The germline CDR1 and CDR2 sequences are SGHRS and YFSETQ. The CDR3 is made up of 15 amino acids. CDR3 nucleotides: TGCGCCAGCAGCTTGTCCCCCTCCGAGAACTATGGCTACACCTTC. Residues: CASSLSPSENYGYTF.

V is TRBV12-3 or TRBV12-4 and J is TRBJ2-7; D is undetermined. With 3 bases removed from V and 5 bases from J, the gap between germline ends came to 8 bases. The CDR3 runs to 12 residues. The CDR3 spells CASSLRLNEQYF. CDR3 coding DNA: TGTGCCAGCAGTTTGAGGTTGAACGAGCAGTACTTC.

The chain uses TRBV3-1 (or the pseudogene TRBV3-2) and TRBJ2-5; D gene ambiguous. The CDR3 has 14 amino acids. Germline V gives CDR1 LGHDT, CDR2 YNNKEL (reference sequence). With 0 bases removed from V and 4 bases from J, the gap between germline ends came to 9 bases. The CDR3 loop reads CASSQDLVAETQYF. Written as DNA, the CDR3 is TGTGCCAGCAGCCAAGATTTAGTTGCAGAGACCCAGTACTTC.

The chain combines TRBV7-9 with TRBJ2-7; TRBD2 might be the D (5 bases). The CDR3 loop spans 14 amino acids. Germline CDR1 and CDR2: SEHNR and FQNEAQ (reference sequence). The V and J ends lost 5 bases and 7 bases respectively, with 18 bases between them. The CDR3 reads CASSQWTGSGEQYF. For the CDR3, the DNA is TGTGCCAGCAGCCAATGGACGGGTTCGGGGGAGCAGTACTTC.

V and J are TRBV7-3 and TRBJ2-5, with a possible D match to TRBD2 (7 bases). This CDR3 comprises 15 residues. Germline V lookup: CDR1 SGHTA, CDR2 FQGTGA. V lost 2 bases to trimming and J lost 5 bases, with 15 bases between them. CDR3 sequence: CASSLLGGALETQYF. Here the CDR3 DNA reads TGTGCCAGCAGCTTACTTGGGGGGGCCTTGGAGACCCAGTACTTC. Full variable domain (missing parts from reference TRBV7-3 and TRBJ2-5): GAGVSQTPSNKVTEKGKYVELRCDPISGHTALYWYRQSLGQGPEFLIYFQGTGAADDSGLPNDRFFAVRPEGSVSTLKIQRTERGDSAVYLCASSLLGGALETQYFGPGTRLLVL.

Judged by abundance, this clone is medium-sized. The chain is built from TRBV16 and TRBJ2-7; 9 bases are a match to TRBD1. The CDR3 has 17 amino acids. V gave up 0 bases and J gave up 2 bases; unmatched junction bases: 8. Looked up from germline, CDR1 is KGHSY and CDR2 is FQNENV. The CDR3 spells CASSQSGSWTGAYEQYF. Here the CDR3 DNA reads TGTGCCAGCAGCCAATCCGGCTCATGGACAGGGGCCTACGAGCAGTACTTC.

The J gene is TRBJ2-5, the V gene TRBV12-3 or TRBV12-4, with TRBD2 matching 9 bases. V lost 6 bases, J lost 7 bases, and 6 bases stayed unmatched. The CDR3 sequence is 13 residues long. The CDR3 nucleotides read TGTGCCAGCAGCCAGCAAGCGGGGGGGACCCAGTACTTC. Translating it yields CASSQQAGGTQYF.

CDR3 loop: CASSLGPDSSYEQYF. The CDR3 DNA follows: TGTGCCAGCAGCTTAGGGCCGGACAGTAGCTACGAGCAGTACTTC. The chain recombines TRBV11-3 with TRBJ2-7; D possibly corresponds to TRBD1 (6 bases). There are 15 residues in the CDR3. The germline gives CDR1 SGHNT, CDR2 YENEEA. The ends were cut back, 1 base at V and 3 bases at J, with 13 bases in the middle.

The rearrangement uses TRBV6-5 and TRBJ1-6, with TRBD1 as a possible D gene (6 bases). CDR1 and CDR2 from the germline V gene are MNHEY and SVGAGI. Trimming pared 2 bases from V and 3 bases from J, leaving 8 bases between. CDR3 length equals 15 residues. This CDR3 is CASSYRGSYNSPLHF. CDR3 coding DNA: TGTGCCAGCAGTTACAGGGGGAGCTATAATTCACCCCTCCACTTT.

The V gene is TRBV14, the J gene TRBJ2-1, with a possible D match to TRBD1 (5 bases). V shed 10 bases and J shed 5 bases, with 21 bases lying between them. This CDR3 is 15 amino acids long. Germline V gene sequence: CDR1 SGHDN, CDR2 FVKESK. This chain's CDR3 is CATRVIGANHNEQFF. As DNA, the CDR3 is TGTGCCACCCGGGTGATAGGGGCTAATCACAATGAGCAGTTCTTC.

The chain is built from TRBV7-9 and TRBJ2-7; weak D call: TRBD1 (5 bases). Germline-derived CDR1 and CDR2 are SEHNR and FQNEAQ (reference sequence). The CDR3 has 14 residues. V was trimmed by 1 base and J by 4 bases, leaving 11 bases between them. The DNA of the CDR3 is TGTGCCAGCAGCTTAGTAGGGGCTGGTTACGAGCAGTACTTC. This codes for CASSLVGAGYEQYF. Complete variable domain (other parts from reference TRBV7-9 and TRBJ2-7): DTGVSQNPRHKITKRGQNVTFRCDPISEHNRLYWYRQTLGQGPEFLTYFQNEAQLEKSRLLSDRFSAERPKGSFSTLEIQRTEQGDSAMYLCASSLVGAGYEQYFGPGTRLTVT.

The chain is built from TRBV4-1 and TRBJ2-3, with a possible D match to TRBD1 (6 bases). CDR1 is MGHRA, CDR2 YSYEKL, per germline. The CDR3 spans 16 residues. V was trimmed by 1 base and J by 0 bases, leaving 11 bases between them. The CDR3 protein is CASSQGGPRSTDTQYF. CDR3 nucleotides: TGCGCCAGCAGCCAAGGGGGGCCGAGGAGCACAGATACGCAGTATTTT.